This T cell receptor beta chain comes out of a study of blood T cell repertoires in COVID-19. On the study more broadly: Italy, Spain and the United States were the sources of the convalescent and acute COVID-19 samples. PBMCs, B-cell-depleted T cells, or T cells provided the cDNA or gDNA that made up the material.

This clone was seen a few times. The CDR3 is 18 amino acids. CDR1 and CDR2 (germline): SGHDT, YYEEEE. With 0 bases removed from V and 3 bases from J, the gap between germline ends came to 18 bases. Measured with immunoSEQ multiplex PCR; TCRdb has only the in-frame clones, and not every one. The data contain fewer than 250,000 clones, about 88% of them singletons. The rearrangement links TRBV5-6 to TRBJ1-4; no reliable D call. The TCR originated in a man between 65 and 79 years old with acute or convalescent COVID-19. Sample: peripheral blood. The CDR3 nucleotides are TGTGCCAGCAGCTTGGCACGCACGGTCTCCCTGGCTAATGAAAAACTGTTTTTT. The encoded protein is CASSLARTVSLANEKLFF.